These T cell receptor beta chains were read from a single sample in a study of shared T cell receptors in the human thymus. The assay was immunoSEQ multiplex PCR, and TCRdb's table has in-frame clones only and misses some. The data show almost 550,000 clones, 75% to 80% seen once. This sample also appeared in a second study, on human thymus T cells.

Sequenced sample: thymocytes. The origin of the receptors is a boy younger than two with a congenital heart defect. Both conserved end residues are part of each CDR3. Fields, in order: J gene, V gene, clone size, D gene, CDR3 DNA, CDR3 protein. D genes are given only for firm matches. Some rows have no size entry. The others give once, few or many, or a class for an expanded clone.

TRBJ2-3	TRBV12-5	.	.	TGTGCTAGTGGTTCGGGCGGGGGCACAGATACGCAGTATTTT	CASGSGGGTDTQYF
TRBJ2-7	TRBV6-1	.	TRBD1	TGTGCCAGCAGCTCGGACAGGGGTGTCCACGAGCAGTACTTC	CASSSDRGVHEQYF
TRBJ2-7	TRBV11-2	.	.	TGTGCCAGCAGCTCAACAGCCCTGAGCTCCTACGAGCAGTACTTC	CASSSTALSSYEQYF
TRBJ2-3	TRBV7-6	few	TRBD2	TGTGCCAGCAGCCCCACGACTGGAGGACTAGCGGGAGGGCCAAAGAAAGATACGCAGTATTTT	CASSPTTGGLAGGPKKDTQYF
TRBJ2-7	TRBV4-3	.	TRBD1	TGCGCCAGCAGCCAAGACACCGGGACAGGAGTCTACGAGCAGTACTTC	CASSQDTGTGVYEQYF
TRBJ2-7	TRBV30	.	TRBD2	TGTGCCTGGAGTGTACAAGAGACTAGCGGGAGGGCCCCCCCCGAGCAGTACTTC	CAWSVQETSGRAPPEQYF
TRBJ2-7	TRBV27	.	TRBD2	TGTGCCAGCAGTTTATCGGGACTAGCGAGCTCCTACGAGCAGTACTTC	CASSLSGLASSYEQYF
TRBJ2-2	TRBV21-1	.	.	TGTGCCAGCAGCAAAGGACGACAGGGGGCCGACGGGGAGCTGTTTTTT	CASSKGRQGADGELFF
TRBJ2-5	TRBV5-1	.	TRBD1	TGCGCCAGCAGACCTCCGGACAGGCTAAACCAAGAGACCCAGTACTTC	CASRPPDRLNQETQYF
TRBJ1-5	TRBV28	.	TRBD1	TGTGCCAGCAGCGAACCTAGGACAGGGGTTAATCAGCCCCAGCATTTT	CASSEPRTGVNQPQHF
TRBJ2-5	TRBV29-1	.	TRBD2	TGCAGCGTTGAAGCTCCTAGCGGGGGCGGGAGGGAGGGTTATGAGACCCAGTACTTC	CSVEAPSGGGREGYETQYF
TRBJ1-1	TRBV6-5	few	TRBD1	TGTGCCAGCAGCGGGACAGTGAACACTGAAGCTTTCTTT	CASSGTVNTEAFF
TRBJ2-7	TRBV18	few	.	TGTGCCAGCTCTTCCGGGACATACGAGCAGTACTTC	CASSSGTYEQYF
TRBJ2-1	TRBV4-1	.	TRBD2	TGCGCCAGCAGCCAAGATCTTTATCCTCTAGCGGGAGCCTACAATGAGCAGTTCTTC	CASSQDLYPLAGAYNEQFF
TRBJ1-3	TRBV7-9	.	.	TGTGCCAGTTGCGGGACTGGAAACACCATATATTTT	CASCGTGNTIYF
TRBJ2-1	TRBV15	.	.	TGTGCCACCAGCAGAGCCGACAGCCCCTCCTACAATGAGCAGTTCTTC	CATSRADSPSYNEQFF
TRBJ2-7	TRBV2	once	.	TGTGCCAGCAGGGAGGAGGGAGGCTACGAGCAGTACTTC	CASREEGGYEQYF
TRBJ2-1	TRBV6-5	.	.	TGTGCCAGCAGGAGGGAGACTGACAATGAGCAGTTCTTC	CASRRETDNEQFF
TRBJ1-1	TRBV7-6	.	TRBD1	TGTGCCAGCAGCTATAGGACAGGGCCAAACACTGAAGCTTTCTTT	CASSYRTGPNTEAFF
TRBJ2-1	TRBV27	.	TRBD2	TGTGCCAGCAGTTTCTCAGCGGGAGTGGTCGAGCAGTTCTTC	CASSFSAGVVEQFF
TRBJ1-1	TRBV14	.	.	TGTGCCAGCAGCCCCCCCGGGTCGAACACTGAAGCTTTCTTT	CASSPPGSNTEAFF
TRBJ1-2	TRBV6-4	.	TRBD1	TGTGCCAGCAGCAAAGGGGACAGGGGGTCTGGCTACACCTTC	CASSKGDRGSGYTF
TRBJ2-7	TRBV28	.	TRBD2	TGTGCCAGCGGGCCGGGCGCCCCCCTTGCTAACGGACTAGCGGGAAGCTACGAGCAGTACTTC	CASGPGAPLANGLAGSYEQYF
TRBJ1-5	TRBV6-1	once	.	TGTGCCAGCAGGCCTTTAGGAGGCCATCAGCCCCAGCATTTT	CASRPLGGHQPQHF
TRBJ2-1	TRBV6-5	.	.	TGTGCCAGCAGCTACCGGGTCACCTACAATGAGCAGTTCTTC	CASSYRVTYNEQFF
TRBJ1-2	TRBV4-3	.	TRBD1	TGCGCCAGCAGCGAGACAGGGAGTGGCTACACCTTC	CASSETGSGYTF
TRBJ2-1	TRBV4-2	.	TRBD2	TGTGCCAGCAGCCAAGTCGGGGAGGGCCACGATGAGCAGTTCTTC	CASSQVGEGHDEQFF
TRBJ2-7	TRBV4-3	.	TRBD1	TGCGCCAGCAGCCATGATCCCGGGACAGGGGTCTACGAGCAGTACTTC	CASSHDPGTGVYEQYF
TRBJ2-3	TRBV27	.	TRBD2	TGTGCCAGCAGTCCGACAGGGATCCTAGCGGGAGGGTGGAATACGCAGTATTTT	CASSPTGILAGGWNTQYF